This T cell receptor (beta chain) stems from a study of shared clonotypes between healthy human individuals (dated by TCRdb to the early 2020s). With respect to the entire study: The cohort included a few men and two women between 18 and 49 years of age. Per donor, leukapheresis produced somewhere between about 0.9 and 9 billion PBMCs. Libraries were prepared and TCR repertoires were sequenced by different laboratories using diverse techniques, in order to increase sequencing depth and limit assay-specific biases. For each donor, CD4 naive and CD4 memory were each given three plates, CD8 naive was given two plates, and CD8 memory was given one plate. Blood TCR repertoires of five healthy adults were deeply sequenced to estimate repertoire size and the extent of clonotype sharing between individuals.

V gives up 1 base and J gives up 6 bases, and the segment between their germline ends measures 14 bases. Via the germline V gene, CDR1 is SGHTA and CDR2 FQGTGA. From cysteine to phenylalanine, the CDR3 is 15 amino acids long. Of all the DNA, just the CDR3 is kept, 45 bases in frame from base 1. The paper's findings and limits, for the study overall: Rarefaction of sorted-subset datasets indicated incomplete sequencing despite the large sequencing depth. Higher generation probabilities were observed for clonotypes shared by all four sorted-subset donors than for non-shared clonotypes. The genetic and exposure-history diversity represented was limited by the small number of donors. Pairwise subsampling indicated that sequencing depth was expected to affect the degree of clonotype sharing among donors. Sampling was restricted to blood, and TCR repertoires in tissue are likely to differ from TCR repertoires in blood. When a few donors were compared, the shared fraction of clonotypes was about 5% for naive CD4, 3% to 4% for naive CD8, 2.3% for memory CD4, and roughly 0.4% for memory CD8. Naive subsets generally had larger estimated clonotype richness than memory subsets.

Points on this clone: The specificity of this receptor is unknown. Base-call qualities are not available, and no considerably larger clone is one nucleotide away.

Healthy HIV-negative adults with no recently reported acute infections or vaccinations were included as donors. Every donor was a Caucasian adult living in Nashville, Tennessee, USA. Magnetic negative selection was used to enrich CD4+ T cells, after which naive cells were positively selected on CD45RA and the negative fraction became the memory subset. Blood was obtained by leukapheresis, after which PBMCs were separated by Ficoll-Histopaque density gradient centrifugation and cryopreserved in liquid nitrogen vapor phase. Purity and quantity of every magnetically sorted T cell population were checked by analytical flow cytometry. From each sorted fraction, genomic DNA was isolated and quantified by UV absorbance on a Nanodrop 2000c. Using the deep immunoSEQ assay, TCR CDR3 regions were amplified from genomic DNA by multiplex PCR. For each cell subset, the extracted genomic DNA was distributed evenly across all wells of several immunoSEQ 96-well plates, and each plate served as one replicate. For sorted subsets, 200 to 250 ng genomic DNA, equal to 30,000 to 35,000 T cell genomes, was loaded into each replicate PCR. The purified libraries were quantified using a Qubit 3.0 fluorometer, sized with a Bioanalyzer 2100, and then quantified again using the KAPA Library Quantification kit. Every immunoSEQ 96-well plate was sequenced on a dedicated single-read 150-cycle Illumina NextSeq 550 flow cell. Per the original workflow: The immunoSEQ output contained only junctional sequences without quality scores, so filtering could not match that applied to full-length reads. Sequences were annotated with PyIR, a Python wrapper for IgBLAST v1.9, using IMGT germline references to assign V/J genes and CDR3. Reads with weak V/J assignments (E-value above 1e-6), missing CDR3, stop codons, out-of-frame junctions, or ambiguous translated residues were removed. A V3J clonotype was defined by an identical inferred V gene, J gene, and CDR3 amino acid sequence. To compute the percentage overlap between repertoires, the number of shared unique clonotypes was divided by the size of the smaller repertoire. Three approaches were used to assess repertoire richness: RTK rarefaction, the Chao1 estimator, and Recon v2.1 estimates of unobserved clonotypes. OLGA was used to compute generation probabilities for all TCRbeta clonotypes that the gDNA method yielded from a handful of donors. TCRdb carries this immuneACCESS record with in-frame sequences only. Its versions omit some clonotypes, under half of them owing to an unresolved V gene in the studies checked, with the rest unexplained. For V, J and clone size, that table is used; D and trimming come from the DNA. The sample table holds over a million clones, of which about 84% were seen once. 0.5% to 0.65% of the sample comes from the top ten.

The receptor was derived from a man aged 18 to 29 in good health. Some clones in this sample may be carry-over from other donors' samples. This sequence uses TRBV7-3 and TRBJ2-3; the D gene identity is not certain. Sequencing used memory CD4+ T cells from PBMCs. Taken with the paper, the label for cell subset or site translates to: CD45RA-negative fraction. The nucleotides are TGTGCCAGCAGCTTAATTGGGTGGGCGGAGGATACGCAGTATTTT. The encoded protein is CASSLIGWAEDTQYF.